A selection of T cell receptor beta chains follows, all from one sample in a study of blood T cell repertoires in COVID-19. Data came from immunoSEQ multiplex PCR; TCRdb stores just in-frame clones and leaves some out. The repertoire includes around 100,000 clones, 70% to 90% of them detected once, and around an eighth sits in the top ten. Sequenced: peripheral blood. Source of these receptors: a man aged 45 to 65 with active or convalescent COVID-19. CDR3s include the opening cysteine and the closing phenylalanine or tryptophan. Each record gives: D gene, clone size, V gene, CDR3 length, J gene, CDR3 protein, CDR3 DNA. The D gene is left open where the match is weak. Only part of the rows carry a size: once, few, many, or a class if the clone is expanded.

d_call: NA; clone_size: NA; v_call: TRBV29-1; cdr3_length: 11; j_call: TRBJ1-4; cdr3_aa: CSVVANEKLFF; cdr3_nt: TGCAGCGTTGTCGCTAATGAAAAACTGTTTTTT
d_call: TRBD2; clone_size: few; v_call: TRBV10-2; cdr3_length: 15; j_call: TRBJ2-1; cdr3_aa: CASSGGTMSYNEQFF; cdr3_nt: TGCGCCAGCAGCGGGGGGACTATGTCCTACAATGAGCAGTTCTTC
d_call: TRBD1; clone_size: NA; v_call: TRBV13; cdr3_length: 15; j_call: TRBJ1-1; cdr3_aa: CASSLEQGENTEAFF; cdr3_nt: TGTGCCAGCAGCTTAGAGCAGGGGGAGAACACTGAAGCTTTCTTT
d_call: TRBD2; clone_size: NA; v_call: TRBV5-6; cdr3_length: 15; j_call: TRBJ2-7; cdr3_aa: CASSPLTSGRSEQYF; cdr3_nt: TGTGCCAGCAGCCCCCTTACTAGCGGGAGGTCCGAGCAGTACTTC
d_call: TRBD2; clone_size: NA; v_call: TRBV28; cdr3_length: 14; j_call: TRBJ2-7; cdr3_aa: CASSRLAGAYEQYF; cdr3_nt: TGTGCCAGCAGTCGACTAGCGGGCGCCTACGAGCAGTACTTC
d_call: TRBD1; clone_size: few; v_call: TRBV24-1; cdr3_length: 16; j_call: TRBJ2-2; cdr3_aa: CATSDPDRGPPGELFF; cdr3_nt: TGTGCCACCAGTGACCCAGACAGGGGGCCGCCCGGGGAGCTGTTTTTT
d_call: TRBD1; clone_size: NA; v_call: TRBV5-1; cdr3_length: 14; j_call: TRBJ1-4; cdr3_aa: CASSRGQGREKLFF; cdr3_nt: TGCGCCAGCAGCCGGGGACAGGGGAGGGAAAAACTGTTTTTT
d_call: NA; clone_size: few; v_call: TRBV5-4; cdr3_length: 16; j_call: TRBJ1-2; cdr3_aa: CASSLDQPGINYGYTF; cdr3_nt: TGTGCCAGCAGCTTGGATCAGCCAGGGATTAACTATGGCTACACCTTC
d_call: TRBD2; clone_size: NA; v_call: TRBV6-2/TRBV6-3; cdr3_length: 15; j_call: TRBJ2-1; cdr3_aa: CASSYSSGRANEQFF; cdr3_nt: TGTGCCAGCAGTTACTCGAGCGGGAGGGCCAATGAGCAGTTCTTC
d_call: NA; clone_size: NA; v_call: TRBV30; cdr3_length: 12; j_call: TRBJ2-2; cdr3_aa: CAWSLSLGELFF; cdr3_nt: TGTGCCTGGAGTTTGAGCCTCGGGGAGCTGTTTTTT
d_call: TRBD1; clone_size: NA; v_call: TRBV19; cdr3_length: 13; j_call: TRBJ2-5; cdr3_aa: CASTRDSQETQYF; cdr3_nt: TGTGCCAGTACTAGGGACAGCCAAGAGACCCAGTACTTC
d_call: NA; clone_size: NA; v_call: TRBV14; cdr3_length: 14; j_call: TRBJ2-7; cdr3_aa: CASRGAASLLEQYF; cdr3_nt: TGTGCCAGCAGGGGGGCTGCCTCCCTACTCGAGCAGTACTTC
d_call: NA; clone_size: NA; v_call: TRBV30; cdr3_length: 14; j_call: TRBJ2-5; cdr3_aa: CACPTLPRRETQYF; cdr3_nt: TGTGCCTGTCCTACCCTCCCGCGGCGAGAGACCCAGTACTTC
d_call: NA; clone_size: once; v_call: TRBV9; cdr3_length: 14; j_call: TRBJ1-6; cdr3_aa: CASSVESIAGSLHF; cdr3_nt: TGTGCCAGCAGCGTAGAATCGATAGCTGGCTCCCTCCACTTT
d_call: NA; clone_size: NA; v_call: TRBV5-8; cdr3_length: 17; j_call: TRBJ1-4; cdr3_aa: CASSLERGRATNEKLFF; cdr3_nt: TGTGCCAGCAGCTTGGAGAGGGGGAGGGCAACTAATGAAAAACTGTTTTTT
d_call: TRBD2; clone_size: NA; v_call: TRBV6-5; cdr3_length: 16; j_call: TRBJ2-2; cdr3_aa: CASSWAGGPQTGELFF; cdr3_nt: TGTGCCAGCAGTTGGGCGGGAGGGCCCCAAACCGGGGAGCTGTTTTTT
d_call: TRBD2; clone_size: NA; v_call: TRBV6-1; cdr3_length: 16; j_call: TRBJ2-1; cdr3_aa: CASSEFPSGGDNEQFF; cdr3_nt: TGTGCCAGCAGTGAATTTCCTAGCGGGGGAGACAATGAGCAGTTCTTC
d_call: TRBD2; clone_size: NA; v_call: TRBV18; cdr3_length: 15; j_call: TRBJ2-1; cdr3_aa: CASSLGLAGVNEQFF; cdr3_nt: TGTGCCAGCTCCCTGGGACTAGCGGGAGTCAATGAGCAGTTCTTC
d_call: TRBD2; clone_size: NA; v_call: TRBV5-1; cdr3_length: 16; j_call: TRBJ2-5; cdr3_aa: CASSLAISGAQETQYF; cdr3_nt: TGCGCCAGCAGCTTGGCCATTAGCGGGGCACAAGAGACCCAGTACTTC
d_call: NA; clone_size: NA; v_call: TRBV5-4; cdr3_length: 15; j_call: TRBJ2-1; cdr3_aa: CASSLDSGPENEQFF; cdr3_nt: TGTGCCAGCAGCTTGGACAGCGGGCCGGAGAATGAGCAGTTCTTC
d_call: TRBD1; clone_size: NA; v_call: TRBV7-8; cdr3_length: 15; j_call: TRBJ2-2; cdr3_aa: CASRRDRVNTGELFF; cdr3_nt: TGTGCCAGCCGAAGAGACAGGGTAAACACCGGGGAGCTGTTTTTT
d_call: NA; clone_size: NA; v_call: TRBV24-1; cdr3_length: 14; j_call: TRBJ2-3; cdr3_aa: CATSDSSSTDTQYF; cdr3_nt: TGTGCCACCAGTGACTCTAGCTCCACAGATACGCAGTATTTT
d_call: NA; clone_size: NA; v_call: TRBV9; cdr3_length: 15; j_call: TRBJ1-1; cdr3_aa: CASSATPGRGTEAFF; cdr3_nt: TGTGCCAGCAGCGCCACTCCGGGCAGGGGCACTGAAGCTTTCTTT
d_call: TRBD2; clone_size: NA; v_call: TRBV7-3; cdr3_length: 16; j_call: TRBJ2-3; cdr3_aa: CASSLTQAGGSDTQYF; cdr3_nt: TGTGCCAGCAGCTTAACACAAGCGGGAGGGTCAGATACGCAGTATTTT
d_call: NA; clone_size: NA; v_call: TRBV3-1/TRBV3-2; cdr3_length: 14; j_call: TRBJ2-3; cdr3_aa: CASSRAGGTDTQYF; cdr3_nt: TGTGCCAGCAGCCGGGCAGGTGGCACAGATACGCAGTATTTT
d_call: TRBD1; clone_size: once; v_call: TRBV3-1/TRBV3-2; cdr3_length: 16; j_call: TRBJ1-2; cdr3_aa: CASSPPGTGYAYGYTF; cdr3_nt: TGTGCCAGCAGCCCGCCCGGGACAGGATATGCCTATGGCTACACCTTC
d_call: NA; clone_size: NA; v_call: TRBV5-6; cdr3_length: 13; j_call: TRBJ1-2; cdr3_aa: CASSLDGNYGYTF; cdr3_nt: TGTGCCAGCAGCTTGGACGGTAACTATGGCTACACCTTC
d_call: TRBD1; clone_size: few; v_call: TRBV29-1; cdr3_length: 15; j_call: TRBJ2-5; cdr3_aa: CSVVPRGTGEETQYF; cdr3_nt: TGCAGCGTTGTGCCCCGCGGGACAGGGGAAGAGACCCAGTACTTC
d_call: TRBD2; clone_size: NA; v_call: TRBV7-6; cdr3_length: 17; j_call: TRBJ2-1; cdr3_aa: CASSLAPGTSVHNEQFF; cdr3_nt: TGTGCCAGCAGCTTAGCACCGGGGACTAGCGTACACAATGAGCAGTTCTTC
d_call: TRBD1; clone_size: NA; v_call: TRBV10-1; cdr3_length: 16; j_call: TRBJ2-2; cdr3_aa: CASSEKGQGVSGELFF; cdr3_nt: TGCGCCAGCAGTGAGAAGGGACAGGGGGTCTCCGGGGAGCTGTTTTTT
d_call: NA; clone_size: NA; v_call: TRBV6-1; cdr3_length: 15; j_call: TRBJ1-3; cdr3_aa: CASSERRGPGNTIYF; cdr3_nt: TGTGCCAGCAGTGAACGAAGGGGCCCTGGAAACACCATATATTTT
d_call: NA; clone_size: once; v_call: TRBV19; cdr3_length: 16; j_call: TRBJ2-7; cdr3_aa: CASSMGRRDGSYEQYF; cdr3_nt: TGTGCCAGTAGTATGGGGCGGCGGGATGGTTCCTACGAGCAGTACTTC
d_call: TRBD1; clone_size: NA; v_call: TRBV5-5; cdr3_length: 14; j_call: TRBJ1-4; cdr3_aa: CASSFWDRVEKLFF; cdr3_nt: TGTGCCAGCAGCTTTTGGGACAGGGTTGAAAAACTGTTTTTT
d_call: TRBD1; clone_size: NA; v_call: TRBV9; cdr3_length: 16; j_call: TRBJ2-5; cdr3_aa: CASSQHGQEMQETQYF; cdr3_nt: TGTGCCAGCAGCCAACATGGACAGGAGATGCAAGAGACCCAGTACTTC
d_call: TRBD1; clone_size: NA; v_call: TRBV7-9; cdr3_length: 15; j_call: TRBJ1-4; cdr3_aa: CASSPGTVGGEKLFF; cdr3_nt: TGTGCCAGCAGCCCCGGGACAGTAGGAGGTGAAAAACTGTTTTTT
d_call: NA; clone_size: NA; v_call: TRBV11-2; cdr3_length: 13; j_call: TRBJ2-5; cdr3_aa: CASSANSVETQYF; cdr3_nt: TGTGCCAGCAGCGCAAACAGTGTGGAGACCCAGTACTTC
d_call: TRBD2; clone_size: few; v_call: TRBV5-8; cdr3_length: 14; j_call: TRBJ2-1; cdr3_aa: CASSSGLVVNEQFF; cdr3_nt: TGTGCCAGCAGCTCGGGACTAGTTGTCAATGAGCAGTTCTTC
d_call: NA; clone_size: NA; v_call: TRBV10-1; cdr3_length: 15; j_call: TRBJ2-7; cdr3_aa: CASNERRQAPYEQYF; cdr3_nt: TGCGCCAGCAACGAAAGACGACAGGCCCCTTACGAGCAGTACTTC
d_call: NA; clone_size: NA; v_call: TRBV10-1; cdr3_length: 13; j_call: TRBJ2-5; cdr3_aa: CASSELEGETQYF; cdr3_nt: TGCGCCAGCAGTGAGTTGGAGGGAGAGACCCAGTACTTC
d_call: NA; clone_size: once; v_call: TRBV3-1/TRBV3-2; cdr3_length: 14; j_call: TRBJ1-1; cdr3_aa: CASSQSEVNTEAFF; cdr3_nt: TGTGCCAGCAGCCAAAGTGAGGTGAACACTGAAGCTTTCTTT
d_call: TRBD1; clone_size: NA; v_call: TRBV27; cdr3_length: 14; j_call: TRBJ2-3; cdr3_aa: CASSWDRGTDTQYF; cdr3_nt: TGTGCCAGCAGTTGGGACAGGGGGACAGATACGCAGTATTTT
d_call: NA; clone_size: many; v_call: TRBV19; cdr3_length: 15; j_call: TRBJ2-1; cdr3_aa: CASGGRDLAYNEQFF; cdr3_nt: TGTGCCAGTGGAGGACGGGACTTAGCTTACAATGAGCAGTTCTTC
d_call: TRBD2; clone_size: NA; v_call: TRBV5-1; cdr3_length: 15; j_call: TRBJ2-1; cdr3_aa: CASSLTSGVYNEQFF; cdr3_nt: TGCGCCAGCAGCTTAACTAGCGGAGTCTACAATGAGCAGTTCTTC
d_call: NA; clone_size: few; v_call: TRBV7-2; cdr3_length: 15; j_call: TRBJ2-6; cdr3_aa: CASSFSGHGANVLTF; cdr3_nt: TGTGCCAGCAGCTTCTCAGGGCACGGGGCCAACGTCCTGACTTTC
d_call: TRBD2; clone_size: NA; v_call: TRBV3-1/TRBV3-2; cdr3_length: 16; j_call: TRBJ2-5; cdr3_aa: CASSRGGGSGQETQYF; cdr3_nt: TGTGCCAGCAGCCGCGGTGGCGGGAGCGGCCAAGAGACCCAGTACTTC
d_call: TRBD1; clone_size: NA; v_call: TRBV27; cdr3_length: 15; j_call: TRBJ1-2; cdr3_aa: CASSSPGQGLYGYTF; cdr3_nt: TGTGCCAGCAGCTCCCCGGGACAGGGGTTATATGGCTACACCTTC
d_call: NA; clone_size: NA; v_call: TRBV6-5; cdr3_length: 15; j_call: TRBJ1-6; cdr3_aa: CASSYQTGYNSPLHF; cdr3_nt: TGTGCCAGCAGTTACCAGACAGGTTATAATTCACCCCTCCACTTT
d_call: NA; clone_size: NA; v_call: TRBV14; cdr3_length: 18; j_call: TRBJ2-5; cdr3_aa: CASSPWGGRDWYQETQYF; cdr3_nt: TGTGCCAGCAGCCCCTGGGGGGGCAGGGACTGGTACCAAGAGACCCAGTACTTC
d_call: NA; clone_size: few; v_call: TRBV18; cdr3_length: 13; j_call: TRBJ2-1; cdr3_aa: CASSPQGYNEQFF; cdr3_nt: TGTGCCAGCTCACCCCAGGGATACAATGAGCAGTTCTTC
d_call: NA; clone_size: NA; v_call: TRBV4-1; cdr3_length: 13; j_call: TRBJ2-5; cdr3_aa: CASSQDPLEAQYF; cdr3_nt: TGCGCCAGCAGCCAAGATCCCCTTGAGGCCCAGTACTTC